This T cell receptor beta chain came from a study of metastatic and nonmetastatic thyroid tumors (dated by TCRdb to 2020 to 2021). A note on the overall study: Repertoires were compared across peripheral blood and tumor or nodule tissue samples from malignant and benign thyroid patients.

Here is what the overall study found, with its caveats: TCR beta diversity was reported as significantly higher in malignant tumors than in benign nodules, in both blood and tumor samples.

About this clone: This receptor's antigen is unknown. Base qualities are missing; no much larger clone stands one base away.

No patient had received any treatment before thyroid surgery. Patient clinical samples collected from 2012 to 2018 were retrospectively analysed using T-cell receptor beta sequencing. The CDR3 runs 15 residues from the cysteine to the phenylalanine. Kept here is only the CDR3 DNA, which spans 45 bases and is read in frame from base 1. The germline V gene supplies CDR1 SGDLS and CDR2 YYNGEE. For this chain, trimming is 7 bases at the V end and 4 bases at the J end, and the number of junction bases without a gene match is 6. The method behind the library was PCR. The reads were generated on an Illumina HiSeq 4000. High-throughput sequencing was used to profile the TCR beta-chain CDR3 region of each patient. For the original study's pipeline: Drawing on CDR3 differences between clinicopathological groups, the researchers built a classifier meant to tell apart patients with distant-metastatic papillary thyroid cancer. The Shannon index was used to assess repertoire diversity, and the Morisita-Horn index was used to assess tumor-blood repertoire similarity. TCRdb applied fastp at Q25 and MiXCR to the public reads, then kept only in-frame beta chains. TCRdb's processing, not the study's, gives the V and J calls here. This sample gives some 84,000 clones in total; approximately 9% of them show up just once. Of the sample, 8.8% is held by the ten largest clones.

The specimen was blood. The chain is encoded by TRBV9 joined to TRBJ2-2, and 11 junction bases match TRBD1. The TCR comes from a female donor with papillary thyroid cancer or a benign thyroid nodule (not recorded which). Some clones in this sample may be carry-over from other donors' samples. CDR3 sequence: CASGLGTGGTGELFF. The bases are TGTGCCAGCGGCCTAGGGACAGGGGGCACCGGGGAGCTGTTTTTT. The full variable domain, completed from the reference TRBV9 and TRBJ2-2 proteins outside the CDR3, reads DSGVTQTPKHLITATGQRVTLRCSPRSGDLSVYWYQQSLDQGLQFLIQYYNGEERAKGNILERFSAQQFPDLHSELNLSSLELGDSALYFCASGLGTGGTGELFFGEGSRLTVL.